This TCR beta chain was identified during a study of blood T cell repertoires in COVID-19. Study overall: COVID-19 samples from acute and convalescent phases originated in the United States, Italy and Spain.

Original data processing: Estimated nucleated cell counts came from reference gene primer amplification. Libraries were prepared by immunoSEQ multiplex PCR; TCRdb keeps only in-frame clonotypes and omits some of them. Clone size and V and J calls were adopted from that table, with D and trimming inferred from the DNA. The table shows 350,000 to 450,000 clones, with approximately 86% occurring only once. Germline V gene lookup returns CDR1 SNHLY and CDR2 FYNNEI. The length of the CDR3 is 16 residues. V was clipped by 3 bases and J by 0 bases, with 12 bases between them. V is TRBV2 and J is TRBJ1-3; D call uncertain. The sequenced material came from peripheral blood. The TCR originated in a human donor in a cohort sampled during active COVID-19. CDR3: CASSDISGSSGNTIYF. Here the CDR3 DNA reads TGTGCCAGCAGTGACATTAGCGGTTCCTCTGGAAACACCATATATTTT.